The rows below give T cell receptor beta chains drawn from one sample of a study of cytomegalovirus exposure and HLA in healthy donors. Produced via immunoSEQ multiplex PCR; TCRdb's table is partial and in-frame only. This sample has some 150,000 clones, with around 77% found just once. The specimen was PBMCs. The receptors originated from a woman between 40 and 50 years old in good health and CMV-seropositive. Both conserved end residues are part of each CDR3. A D gene is named only where the DNA matches it firmly. Expanded clones are given a class, and other clones once, few, many or no size at all.

J,V,D,size,CDR3,DNA
TRBJ2-3,TRBV7-3,TRBD2,once,CASSLLPPSGGVKGDTQYF,TGTGCCAGCAGCTTACTCCCCCCTAGCGGGGGGGTGAAAGGAGATACGCAGTATTTT
TRBJ1-2,TRBV4-2,TRBD1,NA,CASSQDLAGGYYGYTF,TGTGCCAGCAGCCAAGATCTCGCAGGGGGGTACTATGGCTACACCTTC
TRBJ2-1,TRBV7-3,NA,NA,CASSYSVASYNEQFF,TGTGCCAGCAGCTACAGTGTAGCGTCGTACAATGAGCAGTTCTTC
TRBJ1-5,TRBV4-1,TRBD1,NA,CASSQDRTGDNQPQHF,TGCGCCAGCAGCCAAGACCGGACAGGGGACAATCAGCCCCAGCATTTT
TRBJ1-1,TRBV19,NA,NA,CASSIVRNTEAFF,TGTGCCAGTAGTATAGTCAGGAACACTGAAGCTTTCTTT
TRBJ1-2,TRBV5-6,NA,NA,CASNRGLGAQSLIGYGYTF,TGTGCCAGCAACCGCGGGTTGGGGGCTCAGAGCTTAATAGGATATGGCTACACCTTC
TRBJ2-6,TRBV27,NA,once,CASGSPGANVLTF,TGTGCCAGTGGGAGTCCTGGGGCCAACGTCCTGACTTTC
TRBJ2-7,TRBV5-1,TRBD1,NA,CASSRRTGGVYEQYF,TGCGCCAGCAGCAGGAGGACAGGGGGGGTCTACGAGCAGTACTTC
TRBJ1-4,TRBV7-2,TRBD1,NA,CASSSTGGANEKLFF,TGTGCCAGCAGCAGTACAGGGGGTGCTAATGAAAAACTGTTTTTT
TRBJ1-2,TRBV28,NA,NA,CASRRLAIGYGYTF,TGTGCCAGCAGGCGTTTAGCTATTGGCTATGGCTACACCTTC
TRBJ1-1,TRBV23-1,NA,NA,CASPIRGGPGTEAFF,TGCGCCAGCCCCATAAGGGGGGGGCCTGGCACTGAAGCTTTCTTT
TRBJ2-7,TRBV10-3,TRBD1,NA,CAISEPETGAEQYF,TGTGCCATCAGTGAGCCGGAGACAGGGGCCGAGCAGTACTTC
TRBJ1-1,TRBV6-5,NA,NA,CASSYSWTVNTEAFF,TGTGCCAGCAGTTACTCGTGGACAGTTAATACTGAAGCTTTCTTT
TRBJ2-7,TRBV4-1,TRBD2,once,CASSRTTTSAGSYEQYF,TGCGCCAGCAGCCGAACAACTACTAGCGCCGGCTCCTACGAGCAGTACTTC
TRBJ2-7,TRBV6-6,TRBD2,few,CASSLTSGGSYEQYF,TGTGCCAGCAGCCTGACTAGCGGGGGTTCCTACGAGCAGTACTTC